The following is a T cell receptor (beta chain) sequence with its context. The V gene's germline CDR1 is SGHAT and CDR2 FQNNGV. Trimming removed 3 bases from V and 0 bases from J, with 11 bases in between. The CDR3 contains 15 residues. Assay used: immunoSEQ multiplex PCR; TCRdb lists only in-frame clones, some missing. The sample shows 130,000 to 150,000 clones, more than 70% of them seen only once. This record comes from a study of blood T cell repertoires in COVID-19. The material sequenced was peripheral blood. V is TRBV11-2 and J is TRBJ1-1; D remains ambiguous. This clonotype was obtained from a human donor in a cohort sampled during active COVID-19. The CDR3 sequence: CASSFSGGMNTEAFF. The CDR3 DNA reads TGTGCCAGCAGCTTCTCGGGAGGGATGAACACTGAAGCTTTCTTT.